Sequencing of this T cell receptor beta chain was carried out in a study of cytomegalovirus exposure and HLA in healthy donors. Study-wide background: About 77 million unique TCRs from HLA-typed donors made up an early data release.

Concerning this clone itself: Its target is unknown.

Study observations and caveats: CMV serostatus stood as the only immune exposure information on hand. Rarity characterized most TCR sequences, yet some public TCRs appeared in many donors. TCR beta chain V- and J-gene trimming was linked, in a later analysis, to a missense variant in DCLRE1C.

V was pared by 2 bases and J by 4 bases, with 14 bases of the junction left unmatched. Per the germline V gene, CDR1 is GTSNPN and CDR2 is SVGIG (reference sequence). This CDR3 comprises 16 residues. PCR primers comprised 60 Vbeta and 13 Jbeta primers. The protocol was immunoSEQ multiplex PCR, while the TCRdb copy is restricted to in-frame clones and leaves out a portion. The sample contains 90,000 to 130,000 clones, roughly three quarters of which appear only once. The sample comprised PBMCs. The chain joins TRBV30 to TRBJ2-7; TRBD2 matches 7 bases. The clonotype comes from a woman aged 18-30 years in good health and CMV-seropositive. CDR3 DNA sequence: TGTGCCTGGAGTACTGAATGGACTAGTCCTGGTTACGAGCAGTACTTC. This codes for CAWSTEWTSPGYEQYF.